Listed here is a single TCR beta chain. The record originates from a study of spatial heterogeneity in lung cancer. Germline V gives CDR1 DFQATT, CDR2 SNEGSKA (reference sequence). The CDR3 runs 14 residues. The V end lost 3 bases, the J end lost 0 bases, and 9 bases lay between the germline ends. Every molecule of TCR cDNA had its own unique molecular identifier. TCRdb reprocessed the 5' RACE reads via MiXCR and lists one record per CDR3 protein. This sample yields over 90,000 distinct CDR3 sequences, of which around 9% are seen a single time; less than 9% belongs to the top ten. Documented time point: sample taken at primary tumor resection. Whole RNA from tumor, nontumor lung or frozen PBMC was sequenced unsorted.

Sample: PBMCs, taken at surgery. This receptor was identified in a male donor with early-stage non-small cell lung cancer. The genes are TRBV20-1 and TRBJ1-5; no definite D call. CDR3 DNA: TGCAGTGCTAGTCGGCAGGCTAGCAATCAGCCCCAGCATTTT. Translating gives CSASRQASNQPQHF.